These 4 T cell receptor beta chains came from one sample sequenced in a study of radiotherapy plus CTLA-4 blockade in lung cancer. Sequencing was performed with immunoSEQ multiplex PCR; in TCRdb, only in-frame clones are kept and a portion is missing. The sample has 90,000 to 150,000 clones; around 75% are singletons. The sequenced sample was peripheral blood, obtained from a patient treated with radiotherapy plus ipilimumab. All receptors come from a human donor with non-small cell lung cancer who had a partial response to radiotherapy plus ipilimumab.

The J gene is TRBJ1-5, the V gene TRBV2; no definite D call. V was cut by 3 bases and J by 3 bases, with 9 bases left in between. The CDR3 contains 14 residues. Looked up from germline, CDR1 is SNHLY and CDR2 is FYNNEI. DNA for the CDR3: TGTGCCAGCAGTGAGGAACAGAACAATCAGCCCCAGCATTTT. Its translation: CASSEEQNNQPQHF.

This chain uses TRBV28 with TRBJ2-7; D possibly corresponds to TRBD1 (7 bases). This CDR3 region has 18 residues. V lost 10 bases and J lost 0, with 28 bases in between. Germline CDR1 and CDR2: MDHEN and SYDVKM. CDR3 region: CATQTLKFAGGSSYEQYF. Written as DNA, the CDR3 is TGTGCCACTCAGACACTTAAATTTGCAGGGGGGAGCTCCTACGAGCAGTACTTC.

This sequence joins TRBV30 and TRBJ2-3; TRBD2 might be the D (6 bases). The CDR3 sequence is 17 residues long. V lost 0 bases, J lost 3 bases, and 19 bases lay in between. Germline V gene sequence: CDR1 GTSNPN, CDR2 SVGIG (reference sequence). The CDR3, as DNA: TGTGCCTGGAGTGTACCGCTAGCGTTTCTTATGACAGATACGCAGTATTTT. Residues: CAWSVPLAFLMTDTQYF.

The rearrangement uses TRBV19 and TRBJ2-4, with 12 bases identical to TRBD2. Trimming at V came to 6 bases and at J to 4 bases, leaving 10 bases not matched to a gene. Per germline, CDR1 LNHDA and CDR2 SQIVND (reference sequence). CDR3 length: 17 residues. CDR3 sequence: CASSPRRTSGTKNIQYF. The CDR3 region has the DNA TGTGCCAGTAGCCCAAGACGGACTAGCGGGACGAAAAACATTCAGTACTTC.